Shown below are 29 T cell receptor beta chains from a single sample sequenced in a study of shared clonotypes between healthy human individuals. The method was immunoSEQ multiplex PCR; TCRdb's version includes in-frame clones alone and lacks a portion of them. The repertoire holds under 2,500,000 clones, with 95% as singletons. The specimen was naive CD4+ T cells sorted from blood. The subset denotes: CD45RA+ positively selected. Receptors originate from a man between 18 and 35 years old in good health.

In DNA, the CDR3 is TGTGCCAGCAGTTTGGATTTGAAGGAGGCACAGCCCCAGCATTTT. It encodes CASSLDLKEAQPQHF. The genes are TRBV28 and TRBJ1-5; no firm D call. Looked up from germline, CDR1 is MDHEN and CDR2 is SYDVKM. Between the trimmed V and J ends, which lost 3 bases and 7 bases, there was a span of 16 bases. The CDR3 length is 15 residues.

This sequence joins TRBV5-1 and TRBJ1-6; weak D call: TRBD1 (5 bases). Trimming took 0 bases from V and 7 from J, leaving 11 bases between them. The CDR3 sequence is 15 residues long. CDR1 is SGHRS and CDR2 is YFSETQ in the germline V gene. This chain's CDR3 is CASSLGDLQNSPLHF. DNA for the CDR3: TGCGCCAGCAGCTTGGGGGACTTACAGAATTCACCCCTCCACTTT.

This clone came up a few times. This chain links TRBV21-1 with TRBJ1-6. TRBV21-1 corresponds to a pseudogene. The CDR3 spans 12 residues. The CDR3 here is CASKGNGSPLHF. The CDR3 region has the DNA TGTGCCAGCAAGGGTAATGGTTCACCCCTCCACTTT.

The V gene is TRBV7-2, the J gene TRBJ2-5; D is unclear. CDR1 and CDR2 from the germline V gene are SGHTA and FQGNSA. V was cut by 5 bases and J by 2 bases, with 15 bases left in between. The length of the CDR3 is 15 residues. The CDR3 nucleotides are TGTGCCAGCAGCCGTGGGCAAGGCCATCAAGAGACCCAGTACTTC. Protein sequence: CASSRGQGHQETQYF.

The chain uses TRBV6-6 and TRBJ1-5; unclear D gene. Trimming pared 7 bases from V and 7 bases from J, leaving 14 bases between. CDR1 is MNHNY and CDR2 is SVGAGI in the germline V gene (reference sequence). The CDR3 contains 13 residues. CDR3 residues: CASNPRGGQPQHF. Here the CDR3 DNA reads TGTGCCAGCAACCCACGGGGTGGGCAGCCCCAGCATTTT.

The chain carries TRBV6-5 and TRBJ2-1, with TRBD2 matching over 13 bases. V was clipped by 9 bases and J by 12 bases; unmatched bases: 11. CDR3 length: 14 amino acids. CDR1 and CDR2 (germline): MNHEY, SVGAGI. CDR3 loop: CASWALAGGGGQFF. CDR3 DNA: TGTGCCAGTTGGGCACTAGCGGGAGGGGGGGGGCAGTTCTTC.

As for this clone: The sample carries other DNA sequences with the same CDR3. The chain is built from TRBV11-2 and TRBJ2-7; 8 bases match TRBD1. Germline loops: CDR1 SGHAT, CDR2 FQNNGV. After removal of 5 bases from V and 2 bases from J, the junction contained 5 bases not matched to a gene. The CDR3 sequence is 14 residues long. The CDR3: CASSLGQGTYEQYF. CDR3 in DNA: TGTGCCAGCAGCCTAGGACAGGGTACCTACGAGCAGTACTTC.

About this clone itself: The sample contains more than one DNA sequence encoding this CDR3. The gene calls are TRBV11-3 and TRBJ2-3; D remains ambiguous. The CDR3 length is 13 residues. The V gene's germline CDR1 is SGHNT and CDR2 YENEEA. The V end lost 1 base, the J end lost 0 bases, and 2 bases lay between the germline ends. The CDR3 bases are TGTGCCAGCAGCTTAGGCAGCACAGATACGCAGTATTTT. It encodes CASSLGSTDTQYF.

The V call is TRBV5-4, the J call TRBJ1-3, with 10 positions matching TRBD1. The CDR3 length is 19 residues. V shed 2 bases, J shed 0 bases, and the junction held 11 bases outside the gene matches. Germline V gene lookup returns CDR1 SGHNT and CDR2 YYREEE (reference sequence). The CDR3 nucleotides read TGTGCCAGCAGCTTAGGACCCCCGGGACAGGGGAGCTCTGGAAACACCATATATTTT. Translation: CASSLGPPGQGSSGNTIYF.

This chain uses TRBV9 with TRBJ2-2; D assignment may be TRBD1 or TRBD2 (6 bases each). V lost 5 bases and J 3 bases, leaving 14 bases between the germline ends. CDR1 and CDR2 from the germline V gene are SGDLS and YYNGEE. CDR3 length equals 15 residues. CDR3 in amino acids: CASSAEGGDTGELFF. DNA of the CDR3: TGTGCCAGCAGTGCGGAGGGGGGAGACACCGGGGAGCTGTTTTTT. Full variable domain (outside the CDR3, taken from reference TRBV9 and TRBJ2-2): DSGVTQTPKHLITATGQRVTLRCSPRSGDLSVYWYQQSLDQGLQFLIQYYNGEERAKGNILERFSAQQFPDLHSELNLSSLELGDSALYFCASSAEGGDTGELFFGEGSRLTVL.

This clone has only one observation. The chain uses TRBV12-5 and TRBJ2-2; TRBD2 agrees at 11 bases. The CDR3 runs to 16 residues. Unmatched junction bases numbered 7, after V lost 4 bases and J lost 6 bases. CDR1 LGHNT and CDR2 FRNRAP come from the germline V gene. The CDR3: CASGSSTSGGSGELFF. CDR3 sequence (DNA): TGTGCTAGTGGTTCGAGCACTAGCGGGGGTTCCGGGGAGCTGTTTTTT.

J is TRBJ1-1 and V is TRBV5-6; D perhaps matches TRBD1 (5 bases). The V end was cut by 3 bases, the J end by 0 bases, with 12 bases between. CDR3 length equals 15 residues. From germline, CDR1 is SGHDT and CDR2 YYEEEE. The CDR3 DNA reads TGTGCCAGCAGCTCAGCTGACAGATTGAACACTGAAGCTTTCTTT. Its protein is CASSSADRLNTEAFF.

This rearrangement joins TRBV5-6 to TRBJ2-5; D possibly corresponds to TRBD1 (6 bases). CDR3 length: 17 residues. Deletions cut 2 bases from V and 2 bases from J, with 19 bases between. CDR1 SGHDT and CDR2 YYEEEE come from the germline V gene. CDR3: CASSFYQGPGGQETQYF. The CDR3, as DNA: TGTGCCAGCAGCTTTTACCAGGGGCCGGGCGGGCAAGAGACCCAGTACTTC.

This chain joins TRBV7-8 and TRBJ2-2; perhaps TRBD2 as D (6 bases). CDR3 length: 15 residues. Germline V gene sequence: CDR1 SGHVS, CDR2 FQNEAQ. The germline V and J ends were trimmed by 7 bases and 2 bases, with 14 bases remaining between them. The CDR3, as DNA: TGTGCCAGCACGACTTTAGCGGCCAACACCGGGGAGCTGTTTTTT. Its translation: CASTTLAANTGELFF. The full variable domain, rest sourced from reference TRBV7-8 and TRBJ2-2, is GAGVSQSPRYKVAKRGQDVALRCDPISGHVSLFWYQQALGQGPEFLTYFQNEAQLDKSGLPSDRFFAERPEGSVSTLKIQRTQQEDSAVYLCASTTLAANTGELFFGEGSRLTVL.

This CDR3 reads CASSLGGGQGAAFF. Written as DNA, the CDR3 is TGTGCCAGCAGCTTAGGAGGGGGACAAGGGGCGGCTTTCTTT. The V and J genes are TRBV7-9 and TRBJ1-1; possible D gene TRBD1, 6 bases. The V end lost 1 base, the J end lost 11 bases, and 17 bases lay between the germline ends. The V gene's germline CDR1 is SEHNR and CDR2 FQNEAQ (reference sequence). The CDR3 spans 14 residues.

The rearrangement links TRBV25-1 to TRBJ2-1; 8 bases are shared with TRBD2. Per the germline V gene, CDR1 is MGHDK and CDR2 is SYGVNS. With 7 bases clipped from V and 4 bases from J, the junction kept 15 bases outside the gene matches. The CDR3 runs 17 residues. CDR3 DNA: TGTGCCAGCACCGGCTCTTCACTAGCGGAAACGTACAATGAGCAGTTCTTC. Its translation: CASTGSSLAETYNEQFF.

V and J are TRBV6-1 and TRBJ1-5; the match to TRBD1 covers 7 bases. The trim removed 5 bases at V and 7 bases at J, leaving 11 bases unmatched. The germline V gene has CDR1 MNHNS and CDR2 SASEGT. This CDR3 contains 15 residues. As DNA, the CDR3 is TGTGCCAGCAGTTCCCAGGGGCTAGGGGGCCAGCCCCAGCATTTT. It codes for CASSSQGLGGQPQHF.

The chain is built from TRBV30 and TRBJ2-7; weak D call: TRBD1 (6 bases). V lost 4 bases and J lost 5, with 9 bases in between. Germline CDR1 is GTSNPN and CDR2 is SVGIG (reference sequence). CDR3 length: 11 amino acids. The CDR3 coding sequence is TGTGCCTGGAACAGGGACCACGAGCAGTACTTC. Encoded protein: CAWNRDHEQYF.

The rearrangement joins TRBV5-1 to TRBJ2-1; tentatively, D is TRBD1 (5 bases). The germline gives CDR1 SGHRS, CDR2 YFSETQ. The CDR3 runs 13 residues. V shed 6 bases and J shed 5 bases, with 12 bases lying between them. The CDR3 region is CASNPTGNNEQFF. CDR3 sequence (DNA): TGCGCCAGCAATCCCACAGGAAACAATGAGCAGTTCTTC.

This clone is a singleton in its sample. The chain employs TRBV27 and TRBJ2-7, with D perhaps TRBD1 (6 bases). The germline V gene has CDR1 MNHEY and CDR2 SMNVEV (reference sequence). V was shortened by 5 bases and J by 3 bases, with 14 bases between the two germline ends. The CDR3 is 14 residues long. CDR3: CASSQRGQFYEQYF. The CDR3 DNA reads TGTGCCAGCAGTCAAAGGGGACAATTCTACGAGCAGTACTTC.

The rearrangement uses TRBV13 and TRBJ2-1, with 9 positions matching TRBD1. The V gene's germline CDR1 is PRHDT and CDR2 FYEKMQ (reference sequence). After removal of 4 bases from V and 7 bases from J, the junction contained 8 bases not matched to a gene. This CDR3 has 15 amino acids. The CDR3 sequence is CASSYFSTGGNEQFF. In DNA form, the CDR3 reads TGTGCCAGCAGCTACTTCTCGACAGGGGGAAATGAGCAGTTCTTC.

This clone has just one count. Other DNA sequences in this specimen translate into the identical CDR3. The gene calls are TRBV28 and TRBJ2-7; no firm D call. Trimming left V 2 bases short and J 3 bases short, with 5 bases between. This CDR3 comprises 12 residues. Looked up from germline, CDR1 is MDHEN and CDR2 is SYDVKM. For the CDR3, the DNA is TGTGCCAGCAGTTTACAGGACTACGAGCAGTACTTC. It translates to CASSLQDYEQYF.

The chain's CDR3 is CASSYNGPRSNQPQHF. CDR3 sequence (DNA): TGTGCCAGCAGTTACAATGGTCCCAGGTCCAATCAGCCCCAGCATTTT. The chain couples TRBV6-6 to TRBJ1-5; D unclear. This CDR3 is 16 amino acids long. Trimming cost V 2 bases and J 3 bases, with 14 bases left between them. CDR1 MNHNY and CDR2 SVGAGI come from the germline V gene (reference sequence).

V usage is TRBV10-2 and J usage is TRBJ2-2; TRBD1 matches at 10 bases. Germline assignment: CDR1 WSHSY and CDR2 SAAADI. V lost 10 bases to trimming and J lost 5 bases; unmatched junction nucleotides: 4. The length of the CDR3 is 13 residues. The CDR3 bases are TGCGCCACCCGGGACAGGGGAACCGGGGAGCTGTTTTTT. This gives the protein CATRDRGTGELFF.

The V call is TRBV2, the J call TRBJ2-7; D unresolved. The V end lost 5 bases, the J end lost 6 bases, and 23 bases lay between the germline ends. From germline, CDR1 is SNHLY and CDR2 FYNNEI. CDR3 length: 16 residues. The CDR3 protein is CASSFVGSSTPGEQYF. The DNA for the CDR3 is TGTGCCAGCAGTTTCGTAGGATCTTCCACTCCCGGCGAGCAGTACTTC.

CDR3 DNA sequence: TGTGCCAGCAGCCTAAGCGGTTCGGGCTTTCGGGAGCAGTACTTC. Translated: CASSLSGSGFREQYF. This chain links TRBV7-6 with TRBJ2-7; perhaps TRBD2 as D (5 bases). CDR1 SGHVS and CDR2 FNYEAQ come from the germline V gene. Trimming took off 5 bases at V and 7 bases at J, with 21 bases between the two ends. The CDR3 consists of 15 residues.

The rearrangement uses TRBV10-2 and TRBJ1-3; tentatively, D is TRBD1 (5 bases). The V and J ends lost 4 bases and 0 bases respectively, with 10 bases between them. The germline CDR1 and CDR2 sequences are WSHSY and SAAADI. The CDR3 runs to 15 residues. CDR3 DNA sequence: TGCGCCAGCAGTGTTCCAGGGATCTCTGGAAACACCATATATTTT. This translates into CASSVPGISGNTIYF.

Remarks on this clone: Mismatch with germline at one junction end may stem from a read error. The chain carries TRBV7-7 and TRBJ2-5; D remains ambiguous. Germline assignment: CDR1 SSHAT and CDR2 FNYEAQ (reference sequence). The CDR3 covers 14 residues. CDR3 loop: CASSLKEREETQYF. CDR3 DNA sequence: TGTGCTAGCAGCTTAAAAGAGAGAGAAGAGACCCAGTACTTC.

The chain couples TRBV7-6 to TRBJ1-4; tentatively, D is TRBD1 (5 bases). The CDR3 length is 17 residues. In germline, CDR1 is SGHVS, CDR2 FNYEAQ. V shed 5 bases and J shed 8 bases, with 24 bases lying between them. The CDR3 nucleotides are TGTGCCAGCAGCCCAAACCCCAGTCAGGGAGGTTGGGAAAAACTGTTTTTT. Its translation: CASSPNPSQGGWEKLFF.